This T cell receptor (beta chain) was profiled in a study of PD-1 blockade in mismatch repair-deficient tumors. General study results and limits: Tumor-resident clones, often undetectable pretreatment in blood, expanded then contracted after pembrolizumab.

Points on this clone: Antigen specificity is unknown.

The CDR3 sequence is 15 residues long. Germline CDR1 reads MNHEY; CDR2 reads SVGAGI. V lost 4 bases, J lost 4 bases, and 7 bases stayed unmatched. Sequenced by immunoSEQ multiplex PCR; TCRdb stores in-frame clones only, minus some. Of some 110,000 clones listed, about 80% are singletons. The clonotype was recovered from an adult with mismatch repair-deficient cancer. Sample: peripheral blood, taken 60 weeks after starting pembrolizumab. The V and J genes are TRBV6-5 and TRBJ1-5, with 7 positions matching TRBD1. The CDR3 reads CASSFKGTANQPQHF. The CDR3 bases are TGTGCCAGCAGTTTCAAAGGGACAGCTAATCAGCCCCAGCATTTT.